These 16 T cell receptor beta chains originate from one sample sequenced in a study of technical replicates of blood from a handful of donors. The assay was immunoSEQ multiplex PCR, and TCRdb's table has in-frame clones only and misses some. The table has roughly 11,000 clones, 93% seen once. The sequenced sample was PBMCs. These receptor sequences come from a human donor in good health.

The rearrangement links TRBV6-5 to TRBJ2-7; weak D call: TRBD1 (5 bases). Germline V gene lookup returns CDR1 MNHEY and CDR2 SVGAGI. The germline V and J ends were trimmed by 6 bases and 4 bases, with 19 bases remaining between them. The CDR3 length is 15 residues. The CDR3 DNA follows: TGTGCCAGCAGCCCTCAAAGTCCTCCAGGGTACGAGCAGTACTTC. Translation gives CASSPQSPPGYEQYF.

In its sample, this clone was seen once. The chain is built from TRBV30 and TRBJ1-1, with unresolved D. This CDR3 is built from 13 residues. Trimming took off 4 bases at V and 3 bases at J, with 12 bases between the two ends. Germline V gene sequence: CDR1 GTSNPN, CDR2 SVGIG (reference sequence). The DNA for the CDR3 is TGTGCCTGGAACCCCGGGTTGGACACTGAAGCTTTCTTT. Amino acids: CAWNPGLDTEAFF.

This chain links TRBV2 with TRBJ2-6; the match to TRBD1 covers 7 bases. Germline loops: CDR1 SNHLY, CDR2 FYNNEI. V was pared by 8 bases and J by 2 bases, with 3 bases of the junction left unmatched. The CDR3 contains 14 residues. CDR3: CASGDRTGANVLTF. The CDR3 nucleotides read TGTGCCAGCGGGGACAGAACTGGGGCCAACGTCCTGACTTTC.

This chain uses TRBV9 with TRBJ2-2; 10 nucleotides line up with TRBD2. The V gene end was trimmed by 4 bases and the J gene end by 4 bases; junction bases not matched to a gene: 7. In germline, CDR1 is SGDLS, CDR2 YYNGEE. The CDR3 loop spans 16 amino acids. This CDR3 reads CASSPGGLASTGELFF. CDR3 nucleotide sequence: TGTGCCAGCAGCCCCGGGGGACTAGCGTCCACCGGGGAGCTGTTTTTT. Complete variable domain (other parts from reference TRBV9 and TRBJ2-2): DSGVTQTPKHLITATGQRVTLRCSPRSGDLSVYWYQQSLDQGLQFLIQYYNGEERAKGNILERFSAQQFPDLHSELNLSSLELGDSALYFCASSPGGLASTGELFFGEGSRLTVL.

The chain combines TRBV5-1 with TRBJ2-1; 8 bases agree with TRBD1. The germline gives CDR1 SGHRS, CDR2 YFSETQ. The J segment lost 6 bases and the V segment lost 0 bases, leaving 5 bases of the junction unmatched. The CDR3 length is 15 residues. Written as DNA, the CDR3 is TGCGCCAGCAGCTTGGTGCAGGGGGCGCGCAATGAGCAGTTCTTC. Translation gives CASSLVQGARNEQFF. Full variable domain (rest looked up from reference TRBV5-1 and TRBJ2-1): KAGVTQTPRYLIKTRGQQVTLSCSPISGHRSVSWYQQTPGQGLQFLFEYFSETQRNKGNFPGRFSGRQFSNSRSEMNVSTLELGDSALYLCASSLVQGARNEQFFGPGTRLTVL.

V and J are TRBV11-2 and TRBJ2-7; tentative D call: TRBD1 (6 bases). V was shortened by 1 base and J by 3 bases, with 7 bases between the two germline ends. The CDR3 is 13 amino acids. Germline V lookup: CDR1 SGHAT, CDR2 FQNNGV. The CDR3: CASSLAGDYEQYF. The CDR3 coding sequence is TGTGCCAGCAGCTTAGCAGGGGACTACGAGCAGTACTTC.

The chain recombines TRBV27 with TRBJ1-5, with 7 bases aligning to TRBD1. Per germline, CDR1 MNHEY and CDR2 SMNVEV (reference sequence). Trimming at V came to 10 bases and at J to 0 bases, leaving 3 bases not matched to a gene. CDR3 length: 13 residues. CDR3 in DNA: TGTGCCACCGGGACAGCTAGCAATCAGCCCCAGCATTTT. Its translation is CATGTASNQPQHF.

The gene calls are TRBV2 and TRBJ1-1, with TRBD1 matching over 7 bases. The V and J ends lost 9 bases and 1 base, in that order; junction bases with no gene match: 2. The germline V gene has CDR1 SNHLY and CDR2 FYNNEI. The CDR3 has 12 amino acids. The CDR3 reads CASGQENTEAFF. The CDR3 DNA reads TGTGCCAGTGGACAGGAGAACACTGAAGCTTTCTTT. The full variable domain, with the rest looked up from reference TRBV2 and TRBJ1-1, is EPEVTQTPSHQVTQMGQEVILRCVPISNHLYFYWYRQILGQKVEFLVSFYNNEISEKSEIFDDQFSVERPDGSNFTLKIRSTKLEDSAMYFCASGQENTEAFFGQGTRLTVV.

The chain couples TRBV10-1 to TRBJ2-7, with 10 bases that match TRBD1. The ends lost 3 bases at V and 2 bases at J; junction bases unmatched: 4. The germline gives CDR1 WNHNN, CDR2 SYGVQD (reference sequence). The CDR3 consists of 15 residues. The CDR3 sequence: CASSDPGQGTYEQYF. CDR3 coding DNA: TGCGCCAGCAGTGATCCGGGACAGGGGACCTACGAGCAGTACTTC.

The gene calls are TRBV27 and TRBJ1-2, with 8 bases matching TRBD1. Germline V gene sequence: CDR1 MNHEY, CDR2 SMNVEV (reference sequence). CDR3 length: 18 amino acids. J gave up 8 bases and V 4 bases, and 21 bases lay outside the gene matches. DNA for the CDR3: TGTGCCAGCAGTTCAATTCGGACAGGGAGGAGGATTTCGGGCGGCTACACCTTC. Protein product: CASSSIRTGRRISGGYTF.

V and J are TRBV5-4 and TRBJ1-2; weak D call: TRBD1 (6 bases). V lost 0 bases to trimming and J lost 5 bases, with 8 bases between them. The CDR3 sequence is 13 residues long. Germline CDR1 and CDR2: SGHNT and YYREEE (reference sequence). The CDR3 region is CASSLGDTYGYTF. As DNA, the CDR3 is TGTGCCAGCAGCTTGGGGGACACGTATGGCTACACCTTC.

V is TRBV6-5 and J is TRBJ2-5, with D maybe TRBD1 (6 bases). V lost 4 bases and J lost 5, with 8 bases in between. Per germline, CDR1 MNHEY and CDR2 SVGAGI. CDR3 size: 12 residues. CDR3 sequence: CASSSQGETQYF. CDR3 nucleotide sequence: TGTGCCAGCAGTTCGCAGGGGGAGACCCAGTACTTC.

This clone was counted once. This chain uses TRBV5-1 with TRBJ2-2; D might be TRBD1 (6 bases). The V gene lost 0 bases and the J gene lost 6 bases, with 12 bases spanning the gap. This CDR3 region has 15 residues. Germline V gives CDR1 SGHRS, CDR2 YFSETQ. The CDR3 DNA sequence: TGCGCCAGCAGCTTGGGGGAATCAGGGGCCGGGGAGCTGTTTTTT. Residues: CASSLGESGAGELFF.

This chain joins TRBV5-1 and TRBJ2-3; 8 bases align to TRBD2. With V trimmed by 8 bases and J by 5 bases, 10 bases remained unmatched. The CDR3 sequence is 14 residues long. Per germline, CDR1 SGHRS and CDR2 YFSETQ. In DNA, the CDR3 is TGCGCCAGTACAACTAGCGGCCGAGGAGATACGCAGTATTTT. Protein product: CASTTSGRGDTQYF. The entire variable domain, with the rest obtained from reference TRBV5-1 and TRBJ2-3, is as follows: KAGVTQTPRYLIKTRGQQVTLSCSPISGHRSVSWYQQTPGQGLQFLFEYFSETQRNKGNFPGRFSGRQFSNSRSEMNVSTLELGDSALYLCASTTSGRGDTQYFGPGTRLTVL.

The rearrangement uses TRBV7-6 and TRBJ2-7; D is possibly TRBD2 (7 bases). V was clipped by 5 bases and J by 6 bases, with 20 bases between them. CDR3 size: 15 residues. Per germline, CDR1 SGHVS and CDR2 FNYEAQ. The CDR3 sequence: CASSADGGPSVEQYF. The CDR3 DNA sequence: TGTGCCAGCAGCGCGGACGGGGGGCCTTCGGTCGAGCAGTACTTC.

This chain connects TRBV30 to TRBJ1-3; the match to TRBD1 covers 8 bases. Losses at the gene ends were 3 bases for V and 4 bases for J; bases not matched to a gene: 8. CDR3 length equals 15 residues. CDR1 is GTSNPN, CDR2 SVGIG, per germline (reference sequence). Here the CDR3 DNA reads TGTGCCTGGAGAGGACAGGGTTTGGGGGGAAACACCATATATTTT. This translates into CAWRGQGLGGNTIYF.